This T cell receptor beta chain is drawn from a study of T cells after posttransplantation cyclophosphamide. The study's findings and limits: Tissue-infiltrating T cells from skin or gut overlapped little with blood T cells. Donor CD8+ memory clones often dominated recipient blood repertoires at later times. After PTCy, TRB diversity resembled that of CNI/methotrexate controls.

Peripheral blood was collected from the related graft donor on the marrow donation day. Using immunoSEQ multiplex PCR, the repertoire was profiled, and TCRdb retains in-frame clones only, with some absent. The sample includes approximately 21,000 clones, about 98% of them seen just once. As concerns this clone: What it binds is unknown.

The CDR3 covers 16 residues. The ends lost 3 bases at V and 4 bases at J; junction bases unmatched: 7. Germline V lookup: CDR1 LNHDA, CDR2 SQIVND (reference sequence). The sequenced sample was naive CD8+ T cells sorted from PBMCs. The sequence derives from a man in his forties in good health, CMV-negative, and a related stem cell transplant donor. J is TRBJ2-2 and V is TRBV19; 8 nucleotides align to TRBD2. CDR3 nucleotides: TGTGCCAGTAGTATCTTCGGGAGGGATCTCACCGGGGAGCTGTTTTTT. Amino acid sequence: CASSIFGRDLTGELFF.